This T cell receptor (beta chain) is drawn from a study of shared clonotypes between healthy human individuals. Study-wide points: The study drew on few donors, limiting represented genetic and exposure-history diversity. What naive subsets generally showed was a larger estimated richness than memory subsets showed. Generation probabilities were higher for clonotypes shared across all four sorted-subset donors than for unshared ones.

The table came from immunoSEQ multiplex PCR; TCRdb's copy has only in-frame clones and leaves some out. The repertoire consists of roughly 2,000,000 clones, with over 85% occurring once and the leading ten covering about 1.6%. CD45RO-negative cells were positively selected for CCR7, leaving out terminally differentiated effector memory CD45RA+ cells. There were only Caucasian adults among the donors, and all lived in Nashville, Tennessee. Comments on this clone: Its specificity is not known.

The junction had 10 bases not matched to a gene; V was cut back by 1 base and J by 4 bases. CDR1 GTSNPN and CDR2 SVGIG come from the germline V gene (reference sequence). This CDR3 is 16 amino acids long. The V and J genes are TRBV30 and TRBJ2-7, with 10 bases lining up with TRBD1. The receptor comes from a man aged 18 to 29 in good health. Some clones in this sample may be carry-over from other donors' samples. Source material: naive CD8+ T cells from PBMCs. The CDR3 DNA reads TGTGCCTGGAGTGGGGGGACAGGGGTAAGCGGGTACGAGCAGTACTTC. As protein: CAWSGGTGVSGYEQYF.